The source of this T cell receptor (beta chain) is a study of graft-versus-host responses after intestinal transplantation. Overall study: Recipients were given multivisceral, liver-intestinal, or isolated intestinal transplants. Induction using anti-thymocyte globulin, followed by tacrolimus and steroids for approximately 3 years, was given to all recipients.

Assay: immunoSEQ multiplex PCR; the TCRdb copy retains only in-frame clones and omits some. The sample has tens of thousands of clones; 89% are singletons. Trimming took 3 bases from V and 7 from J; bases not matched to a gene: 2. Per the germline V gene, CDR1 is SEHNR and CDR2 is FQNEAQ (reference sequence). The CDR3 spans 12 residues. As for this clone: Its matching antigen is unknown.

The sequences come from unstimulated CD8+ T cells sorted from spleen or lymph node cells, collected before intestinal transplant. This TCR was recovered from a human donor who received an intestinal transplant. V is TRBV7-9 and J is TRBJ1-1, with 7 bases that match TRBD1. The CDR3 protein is CASSFRTGEAFF. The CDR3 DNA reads TGTGCCAGCAGCTTTCGGACAGGTGAAGCTTTCTTT.